A single T cell receptor beta chain is shown here with its context. Its specificity is not known. Sequenced by immunoSEQ multiplex PCR; TCRdb stores in-frame clones only, minus some. The data contain about 99,000 clones, roughly nine tenths of them singletons. The data originate from a study of OX40 agonist ivuxolimab in advanced cancers. The overall study: At 65% to 85% male, the cohort had a mean age of 60 years, ranging from about 23 to 79.

V shed 5 bases and J shed 5 bases, with 12 bases lying between them. In germline, CDR1 is SGHNT, CDR2 YENEEA. The CDR3 sequence is 13 residues long. Study outcomes and limitations: Among the least clonally expanded were partial responders at 0.1-3.0 mg/kg.

This TCR derives from an adult with an advanced solid tumor such as melanoma, head and neck, liver or kidney cancer. Specimen: CD4+ or CD8+ T cells sorted from blood, collected in a trial of the OX40 agonist ivuxolimab. The V call is TRBV11-3, the J call TRBJ2-5; perhaps TRBD2 as D (6 bases). The CDR3 loop is CASSNDRGETQYF. The CDR3 DNA reads as TGTGCCAGCAGCAACGACCGGGGGGAGACCCAGTACTTC.